This T cell receptor beta chain was identified in a study of T cell clusters in autoimmune cytopenias. General study findings and limits: Physiological T cell clusters of healthy donors were apparently absent in primary autoimmune cytopenia patients. TRB repertoire shifts in secondary cytopenia and chronic lymphocytic leukemia mostly reflected lymphoma, not autoimmunity. No experiment has yet validated the function of the T cell clusters defined in silico.

Measured by frequency, this clonotype is medium-sized (0.01 to 0.1%). Its specificity is not known. The length of the CDR3 is 15 residues. Germline lookup yields CDR1 SGHTA and CDR2 FQGNSA. Each sample's input was approximately 270 ng genomic DNA, 35,000 to 40,000 genome equivalents. TRB was amplified by touch-down multiplex PCR, primer pools A and B combined. For each CDR3 protein, TCRdb gives one entry from its re-call of the multiplex PCR reads, without DNA. In total, the table holds a few thousand distinct CDR3 sequences. The clonotype comes from a human donor with an autoimmune cytopenia or autoimmune hepatitis (not recorded which). The rearrangement uses TRBV7-2 and TRBJ2-1; TCRdb's D call, TRBD1, is unchecked because there is no DNA. The sequenced sample was peripheral blood. The CDR3 here is CASSKGSAGSNEQFF.